The 21 T cell receptor beta chains reported below all come from one sample, sequenced in a study of blood T cell repertoires in COVID-19 (dated by TCRdb to about 2020). To prepare the library, the immunoSEQ multiplex PCR assay was applied. The clones in this table, taken by TCRdb from immuneACCESS, are in-frame only. Not every clone is retained; where verified, under half of the shortfall comes from an unresolved V gene, and the cause of the rest is unknown. The sample records about 130,000 clones, about four fifths of which are singletons. Around 5% of the sample goes to the ten largest clones. The sample taken for sequencing was peripheral blood. These receptors all come from a woman aged 70 to 79 with COVID-19, enrolled during active disease.

This rearrangement joins TRBV9 to TRBJ1-1; 7 bases are a match to TRBD1. The CDR3 is made up of 15 amino acids. CDR1 and CDR2 (germline): SGDLS, YYNGEE. Unmatched junction bases numbered 14, after V lost 2 bases and J lost 10 bases. Written as DNA, the CDR3 is TGTGCCAGCAGCGTTTCCGGGACAGCCGCCTATGGAGCTTTCTTT. Encoded protein: CASSVSGTAAYGAFF.

The chain links TRBV10-3 to TRBJ2-5, with D possibly matching TRBD2 (5 bases). Germline V gene sequence: CDR1 ENHRY, CDR2 SYGVKD. Trimming pared 4 bases from V and 5 bases from J, leaving 11 bases between. This CDR3 region has 13 residues. In nucleotides, the CDR3 is TGTGCCATCAGTGTAGGAGAGCGGGAGACCCAGTACTTC. Its translation is CAISVGERETQYF.

This sequence joins TRBV5-4 and TRBJ2-2; D possibly corresponds to TRBD1 (6 bases). Between the trimmed V and J ends, which lost 4 bases and 6 bases, there was a span of 19 bases. The germline V gene encodes CDR1 SGHNT and CDR2 YYREEE (reference sequence). This CDR3 contains 16 residues. The CDR3 nucleotides are TGTGCCAGCAGCACTCCAGGACAGCCAGGGGCCGGGGAGCTGTTTTTT. Translated: CASSTPGQPGAGELFF.

The genes are TRBV5-1 and TRBJ2-3; 16 bases match TRBD2. The CDR3 loop spans 18 amino acids. Per the germline V gene, CDR1 is SGHRS and CDR2 is YFSETQ. V trimming: 4 bases; J trimming: 0 bases; junction bases outside the gene matches: 5. CDR3 DNA: TGCGCCAGCAGCCCCACGGGACTAGCGGGGGGGAGCACAGATACGCAGTATTTT. As protein: CASSPTGLAGGSTDTQYF.

The CDR3 DNA reads as TGCAGCGTTTTAAACCTAGCCCCCTCTGGGGCCAACGTCCTGACTTTC. Its protein is CSVLNLAPSGANVLTF. V and J are TRBV29-1 and TRBJ2-6, with a weak D call TRBD2 (5 bases). The CDR3 contains 16 residues. Looked up from germline, CDR1 is SQVTM and CDR2 is ANQGSEA. V was shortened by 5 bases and J by 0 bases, with 14 bases between the two germline ends.

The chain employs TRBV6-1 and TRBJ1-1; no reliable D call. V was pared by 3 bases and J by 10 bases, with 15 bases between. The CDR3 runs to 13 residues. CDR1 is MNHNS and CDR2 is SASEGT in the germline V gene. CDR3 residues: CASSEARGTRAFF. The CDR3 nucleotides are TGTGCCAGCAGTGAGGCGAGAGGAACCAGAGCTTTCTTT.

The chain joins TRBV7-2 to TRBJ2-1; the match to TRBD2 covers 13 bases. Germline V lookup: CDR1 SGHTA, CDR2 FQGNSA. The V and J ends lost 4 bases and 10 bases, in that order; junction bases with no gene match: 10. The CDR3 loop spans 16 amino acids. The CDR3 sequence: CASSWLRLAGGGEQFF. For the CDR3, the DNA is TGTGCCAGCAGCTGGCTCAGACTAGCGGGGGGAGGAGAGCAGTTCTTC.

The chain joins TRBV11-2 to TRBJ1-2, with TRBD1 identical over 10 bases. There are 15 residues in the CDR3. Trimming took 5 bases from V and 1 from J; bases not matched to a gene: 4. Per the germline V gene, CDR1 is SGHAT and CDR2 is FQNNGV. The chain's CDR3 is CASSQGQGINYGYTF. The CDR3 DNA reads as TGTGCCAGCAGCCAGGGACAGGGGATTAACTATGGCTACACCTTC. The full variable domain, its missing parts supplied by reference TRBV11-2 and TRBJ1-2, is EAGVAQSPRYKIIEKRQSVAFWCNPISGHATLYWYQQILGQGPKLLIQFQNNGVVDDSQLPKDRFSAERLKGVDSTLKIQPAKLEDSAVYLCASSQGQGINYGYTFGSGTRLTVV.

J is TRBJ1-4 and V is TRBV4-1; D call uncertain. The CDR3 consists of 15 residues. With 3 bases removed from V and 8 bases from J, the gap between germline ends came to 16 bases. From germline, CDR1 is MGHRA and CDR2 YSYEKL. This CDR3 reads CASSQQPGPGEKLFF. CDR3 DNA sequence: TGCGCCAGCAGCCAGCAACCCGGGCCGGGAGAAAAACTGTTTTTT.

The sample holds a few counts of this clone. V is TRBV6-5 and J is TRBJ2-1, with 7 bases matching TRBD2. V was pared by 4 bases and J by 15 bases, with 9 bases of the junction left unmatched. CDR1 MNHEY and CDR2 SVGAGI come from the germline V gene. This CDR3 spans 12 amino acids. In DNA, the CDR3 is TGTGCCAGCAGTTCCCCGGGAGGACGTCGGTTCTTC. Protein: CASSSPGGRRFF.

The chain joins TRBV25-1 to TRBJ1-3; TRBD1 agrees at 8 bases. CDR3 length equals 17 residues. The ends lost 5 bases at V and 4 bases at J; junction bases unmatched: 13. The V gene's germline CDR1 is MGHDK and CDR2 SYGVNS. The CDR3 loop is CASSTRTGTHSGNTIYF. The CDR3 bases are TGTGCCAGCAGTACGCGGACAGGGACTCATAGCGGAAACACCATATATTTT.

The DNA for the CDR3 is TGTGCCAGCTCCGACAGGGACCGCTATGGCTACACCTTC. Translated, it gives CASSDRDRYGYTF. V is TRBV19 and J is TRBJ1-2; 7 nucleotides agree with TRBD1. The CDR3 has 13 amino acids. Germline V gives CDR1 LNHDA, CDR2 SQIVND (reference sequence). Germline trimming cut 9 bases from V and 4 bases from J; bases unmatched to any gene: 8.

The J gene is TRBJ1-5, the V gene TRBV6-5, with 8 bases aligning to TRBD1. Per the germline V gene, CDR1 is MNHEY and CDR2 is SVGAGI. The CDR3 extends over 13 amino acids. The trim removed 5 bases at V and 4 bases at J, leaving 1 base unmatched. CDR3 sequence reads: CASSRDRNQPQHF. CDR3 in DNA: TGTGCCAGCAGTCGGGACAGGAATCAGCCCCAGCATTTT.

The chain couples TRBV4-1 to TRBJ2-2, with D perhaps matching TRBD2 (6 bases). The CDR3 sequence is 18 residues long. Trimming took off 1 base at V and 4 bases at J, with 19 bases between the two ends. CDR1 is MGHRA, CDR2 YSYEKL, per germline. The CDR3 coding sequence is TGCGCCAGCAGCCAAGGGCTAGCGAGGGCACCCGGCACCGGGGAGCTGTTTTTT. It is translated as CASSQGLARAPGTGELFF.

The CDR3 reads CASSRGGGPQETQYF. The CDR3 DNA follows: TGTGCCAGCAGCAGAGGGGGGGGACCACAAGAGACCCAGTACTTC. This chain uses TRBV28 with TRBJ2-5; D perhaps matches TRBD2 (7 bases). The V end was cut by 6 bases, the J end by 2 bases, with 16 bases between. This CDR3 comprises 15 residues. Per the germline V gene, CDR1 is MDHEN and CDR2 is SYDVKM.

The chain employs TRBV6-5 and TRBJ1-2; TRBD1 agrees at 8 bases. The CDR3 has 14 amino acids. V shed 6 bases, J shed 3 bases, and the junction held 6 bases outside the gene matches. The germline V gene encodes CDR1 MNHEY and CDR2 SVGAGI. The CDR3 coding sequence is TGTGCCAGCAGGGGACAGGAGGGGTACTATGGCTACACCTTC. Its protein product is CASRGQEGYYGYTF.

This chain joins TRBV5-4 and TRBJ1-2, with 9 positions matching TRBD1. J was trimmed by 6 bases and V by 4 bases; bases with no gene match: 10. This CDR3 has 15 residues. The V gene's germline CDR1 is SGHNT and CDR2 YYREEE (reference sequence). The CDR3: CASSQKDRGNHGYTF. The CDR3 region has the DNA TGTGCCAGCAGCCAAAAGGACAGGGGTAATCATGGCTACACCTTC. The entire variable domain, with the rest obtained from reference TRBV5-4 and TRBJ1-2, is as follows: ETGVTQSPTHLIKTRGQQVTLRCSSQSGHNTVSWYQQALGQGPQFIFQYYREEENGRGNFPPRFSGLQFPNYSSELNVNALELDDSALYLCASSQKDRGNHGYTFGSGTRLTVV.

This clone is a singleton in its sample. This chain joins TRBV28 and TRBJ1-6, with 11 bases lining up with TRBD1. The CDR3 sequence is 18 residues long. The junction had 10 bases not matched to a gene; V was cut back by 0 bases and J by 9 bases. CDR1 and CDR2 (germline): MDHEN, SYDVKM. CDR3: CASSLWGAPGQGVSPLHF. The CDR3 nucleotides read TGTGCCAGCAGTTTATGGGGGGCACCGGGACAGGGGGTTTCACCCCTCCACTTT.

This clone has a handful of counts. The rearrangement uses TRBV19 and TRBJ1-1, with 9 nucleotides matching TRBD1. Germline lookup yields CDR1 LNHDA and CDR2 SQIVND (reference sequence). The junction had 8 bases not matched to a gene; V was cut back by 4 bases and J by 5 bases. The CDR3 loop spans 15 amino acids. DNA for the CDR3: TGTGCCAGTAGTACCTTCGGACAGGGGAGGACTGAAGCTTTCTTT. Encoded protein: CASSTFGQGRTEAFF.

This clone was recorded only once. The chain uses TRBV7-8 and TRBJ2-7; TRBD2 aligns across 12 bases. The CDR3 contains 16 residues. Germline V lookup: CDR1 SGHVS, CDR2 FQNEAQ. V dropped 5 bases and J dropped 5; count of bases not matched to a gene: 10. CDR3 sequence (DNA): TGTGCCAGCAGCCCCGGAGGGACTAGCGGGTATCACGAGCAGTACTTC. Protein sequence: CASSPGGTSGYHEQYF.

The chain carries TRBV29-1 and TRBJ1-2; no definite D call. Trimming removed 2 bases at V and 8 bases at J, with 9 bases between. The CDR3 has 11 amino acids. Germline V lookup: CDR1 SQVTM, CDR2 ANQGSEA. The DNA of the CDR3 is TGCAGCGTTGAAACAGTTAGGGGCTACACCTTC. Protein product: CSVETVRGYTF.